A single sample gave rise to the 8 T cell receptor beta chains below, sequenced in a study of tumor-infiltrating lymphocytes in primary liver carcinoma. Alongside blood RNA obtained from unsorted whole blood, germline DNA was also extracted. cDNA specific to TCR beta was made from around 530 ng of total RNA, with a constant-region primer employed for priming. Three nested multiplex PCR rounds, a slightly modified ARM-PCR method, built the TCR beta libraries. Use of TRBV1-TRBV30 forward primers with a C-beta reverse primer characterized the first two PCR rounds, which lasted 10 cycles each. TCRdb analysed the multiplex PCR reads with MiXCR anew, one entry per CDR3 protein. The table includes about 200,000 distinct CDR3 sequences, 65% detected once. Specimen: peripheral blood. The receptor source for this set is a woman aged 55-69 years with primary liver carcinoma and hepatitis B virus infection.

This clonotype was seen many times. The gene calls are TRBV10-1 and TRBJ2-1, with D hard to call. The ends were cut back, 4 bases at V and 6 bases at J, with 13 bases in the middle. Per germline, CDR1 WNHNN and CDR2 SYGVQD (reference sequence). This CDR3 has 14 residues. CDR3 DNA: TGCGCCAGCAGTGTGAGCGCCAACTCCAATGAGCAGTTCTTC. This sequence encodes CASSVSANSNEQFF.

On this clonotype itself: A junction end diverges from the germline sequence, so it may reflect a read error. This rearrangement joins TRBV11-1 to TRBJ1-4; D is perhaps TRBD1 (6 bases). CDR3 length equals 14 residues. The germline V gene has CDR1 SGHAT and CDR2 FQDESV (reference sequence). The CDR3 region has the DNA TGTGCCAACAGCCAAACGGGGGGCAGCGAAAAACTGTTTTTT. Encoded protein: CANSQTGGSEKLFF. The variable domain in full, with the rest retrieved from reference TRBV11-1 and TRBJ1-4, is EAEVAQSPRYKITEKSQAVAFWCDPISGHATLYWYRQILGQGPELLVQFQDESVVDDSQLPKDRFSAERLKGVDSTLKIQPAELGDSAMYLCANSQTGGSEKLFFGSGTQLSVL.

This clonotype was counted once. A read error is likely, as this CDR3 ends without the conserved phenylalanine or tryptophan. The V gene is TRBV11-2, the J gene TRBJ2-7; no clear D gene. The CDR3 loop spans 14 amino acids. The V end was cut by 2 bases, the J end by 1 base, with 9 bases between. Germline V lookup: CDR1 SGHAT, CDR2 FQNNGV. CDR3 amino acids: CASSLWDPSYEQYI. Written as DNA, the CDR3 is TGTGCCAGCAGCTTATGGGATCCGTCCTACGAGCAGTACATC.

This clonotype was picked up many times. The rearrangement links TRBV4-2 to TRBJ2-2; 11 positions agree with TRBD2. The CDR3 consists of 20 residues. After removal of 2 bases from V and 3 bases from J, the junction contained 14 bases not matched to a gene. Germline assignment: CDR1 LGHNA and CDR2 YNFKEQ. Written as DNA, the CDR3 is TGTGCCAGCAGCCAACCTGGAGGACTAGCGGGTTGGGGGGACACCGGGGAGCTGTTTTTT. As protein: CASSQPGGLAGWGDTGELFF.

The V call is TRBV28, the J call TRBJ2-2; TRBD2 agrees at 8 bases. The CDR3 is 21 residues long. V was clipped by 2 bases and J by 2 bases; unmatched bases: 19. The germline V gene has CDR1 MDHEN and CDR2 SYDVKM. The CDR3 sequence: CASSLPHVWMAGGGNTGELFF. CDR3 in DNA: TGTGCCAGCAGTTTACCCCACGTCTGGATGGCGGGAGGAGGAAACACCGGGGAGCTGTTTTTT.

Worth noting for this clonotype: This may be a read error, as it is one base from a much larger clone. The chain employs TRBV14 and TRBJ1-1; no clear D gene. Germline V CDR1 and CDR2: SGHDN, FVKESK. This CDR3 has 13 amino acids. V lost 1 base and J 10 bases, leaving 13 bases between the germline ends. CDR3 residues: CASSQVGVAIAFF. DNA for the CDR3: TGTGCCAGCAGCCAAGTGGGAGTAGCGATAGCTTTCTTT.

The V and J genes are TRBV30 and TRBJ1-6; TRBD1 aligns across 8 bases. Germline V gives CDR1 GTSNPN, CDR2 SVGIG (reference sequence). This CDR3 has 16 amino acids. V was pared by 6 bases and J by 0 bases, with 7 bases of the junction left unmatched. The CDR3, as DNA: TGTGCCTGCCCAAACGACAGGGGCTCCTATAATTCACCCCTCCACTTT. It yields the protein CACPNDRGSYNSPLHF.

Comment on this clonotype: A junction boundary mismatches the germline segment, possibly from a read error. V gene TRBV11-2 combines with J gene TRBJ2-7; tentatively, D is TRBD2 (5 bases). This CDR3 has 16 amino acids. Germline V lookup: CDR1 SGHAT, CDR2 FQNNGV. CDR3 in DNA: TGCGCCAGCAGCTACGGCAGGAGGACCTCGGGAAACGAGCAGTACTTC. Encoded protein: CASSYGRRTSGNEQYF.